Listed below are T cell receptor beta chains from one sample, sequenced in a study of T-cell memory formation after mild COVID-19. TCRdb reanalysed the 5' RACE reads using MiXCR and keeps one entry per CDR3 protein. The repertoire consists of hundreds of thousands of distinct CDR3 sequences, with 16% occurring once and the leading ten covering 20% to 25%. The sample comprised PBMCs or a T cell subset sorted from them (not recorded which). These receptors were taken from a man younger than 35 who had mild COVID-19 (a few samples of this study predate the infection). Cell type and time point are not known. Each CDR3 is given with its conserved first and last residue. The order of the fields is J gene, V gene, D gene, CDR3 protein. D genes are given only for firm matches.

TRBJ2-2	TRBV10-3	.	CAISESRGQPGELFF
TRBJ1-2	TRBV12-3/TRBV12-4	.	CASSLTSNYGYTF
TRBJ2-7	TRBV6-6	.	CASSYGGTYEQYF
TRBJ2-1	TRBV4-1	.	CASSPAPGEQSHNEQFF
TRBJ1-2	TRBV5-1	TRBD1	CASSPEQGDVCYTF
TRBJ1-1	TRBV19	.	CASSPRGGTSFF
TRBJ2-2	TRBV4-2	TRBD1	CASSQPKGQGTGELFF
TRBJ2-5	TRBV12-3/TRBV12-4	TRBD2	CASSLREGLETQYF
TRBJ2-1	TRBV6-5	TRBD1	CASRPIQGAYEQFF
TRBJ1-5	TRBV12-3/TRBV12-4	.	CASSEDGNQPQHF
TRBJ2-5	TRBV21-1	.	CASSNGSYLWEETQYF
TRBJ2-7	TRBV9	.	CASSALGADYEQYF
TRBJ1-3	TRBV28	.	CASSSGEDTIYF
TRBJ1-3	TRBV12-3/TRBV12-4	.	CASSLVGARNTIYF
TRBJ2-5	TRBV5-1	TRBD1	CASSPAGTVVGTQYF
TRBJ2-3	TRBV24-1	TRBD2	CATSGGLASDTQYF
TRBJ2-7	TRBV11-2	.	CASSVDLLNEQYF
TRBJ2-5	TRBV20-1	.	CSASSNLQETQYF
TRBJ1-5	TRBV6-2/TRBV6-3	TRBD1	CASSYSSGQGESNQPQHF
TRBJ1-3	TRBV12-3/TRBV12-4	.	CASSSDRGAGNTIYF
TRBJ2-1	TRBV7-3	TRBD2	CASSSGLSAYNEQFF
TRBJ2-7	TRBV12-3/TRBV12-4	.	CASSLGRLQYF
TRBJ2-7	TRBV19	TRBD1	CASSPTPGQGRHEQYF
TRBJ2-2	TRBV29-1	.	CSVEVANTGELFF
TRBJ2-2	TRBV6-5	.	CASSLIGRKRTGELFF
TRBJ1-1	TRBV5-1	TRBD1	CASSKDRGPTEAFF